The source of this TCR beta chain is a study of shared clonotypes between healthy human individuals. Libraries were prepared by immunoSEQ multiplex PCR; TCRdb keeps only in-frame clonotypes and omits some of them. The repertoire has around 1.4 million clones, about 98.5% of them found once; the top ten carry about 0.4%. The CDR3 runs to 15 residues. The ends lost 8 bases at V and 0 bases at J; junction bases unmatched: 7. The germline V gene has CDR1 SGHTA and CDR2 FQGNSA. The source is a man younger than 45 in good health. The sequenced material came from naive CD4+ T cells sorted from blood. The subset denotes: CD45RA+ positively selected. The chain uses TRBV7-2 and TRBJ2-1; 7 positions match TRBD2. CDR3 in amino acids: CASRGGSNSYNEQFF. CDR3 nucleotide sequence: TGTGCCAGCCGAGGCGGGAGTAACTCCTACAATGAGCAGTTCTTC.